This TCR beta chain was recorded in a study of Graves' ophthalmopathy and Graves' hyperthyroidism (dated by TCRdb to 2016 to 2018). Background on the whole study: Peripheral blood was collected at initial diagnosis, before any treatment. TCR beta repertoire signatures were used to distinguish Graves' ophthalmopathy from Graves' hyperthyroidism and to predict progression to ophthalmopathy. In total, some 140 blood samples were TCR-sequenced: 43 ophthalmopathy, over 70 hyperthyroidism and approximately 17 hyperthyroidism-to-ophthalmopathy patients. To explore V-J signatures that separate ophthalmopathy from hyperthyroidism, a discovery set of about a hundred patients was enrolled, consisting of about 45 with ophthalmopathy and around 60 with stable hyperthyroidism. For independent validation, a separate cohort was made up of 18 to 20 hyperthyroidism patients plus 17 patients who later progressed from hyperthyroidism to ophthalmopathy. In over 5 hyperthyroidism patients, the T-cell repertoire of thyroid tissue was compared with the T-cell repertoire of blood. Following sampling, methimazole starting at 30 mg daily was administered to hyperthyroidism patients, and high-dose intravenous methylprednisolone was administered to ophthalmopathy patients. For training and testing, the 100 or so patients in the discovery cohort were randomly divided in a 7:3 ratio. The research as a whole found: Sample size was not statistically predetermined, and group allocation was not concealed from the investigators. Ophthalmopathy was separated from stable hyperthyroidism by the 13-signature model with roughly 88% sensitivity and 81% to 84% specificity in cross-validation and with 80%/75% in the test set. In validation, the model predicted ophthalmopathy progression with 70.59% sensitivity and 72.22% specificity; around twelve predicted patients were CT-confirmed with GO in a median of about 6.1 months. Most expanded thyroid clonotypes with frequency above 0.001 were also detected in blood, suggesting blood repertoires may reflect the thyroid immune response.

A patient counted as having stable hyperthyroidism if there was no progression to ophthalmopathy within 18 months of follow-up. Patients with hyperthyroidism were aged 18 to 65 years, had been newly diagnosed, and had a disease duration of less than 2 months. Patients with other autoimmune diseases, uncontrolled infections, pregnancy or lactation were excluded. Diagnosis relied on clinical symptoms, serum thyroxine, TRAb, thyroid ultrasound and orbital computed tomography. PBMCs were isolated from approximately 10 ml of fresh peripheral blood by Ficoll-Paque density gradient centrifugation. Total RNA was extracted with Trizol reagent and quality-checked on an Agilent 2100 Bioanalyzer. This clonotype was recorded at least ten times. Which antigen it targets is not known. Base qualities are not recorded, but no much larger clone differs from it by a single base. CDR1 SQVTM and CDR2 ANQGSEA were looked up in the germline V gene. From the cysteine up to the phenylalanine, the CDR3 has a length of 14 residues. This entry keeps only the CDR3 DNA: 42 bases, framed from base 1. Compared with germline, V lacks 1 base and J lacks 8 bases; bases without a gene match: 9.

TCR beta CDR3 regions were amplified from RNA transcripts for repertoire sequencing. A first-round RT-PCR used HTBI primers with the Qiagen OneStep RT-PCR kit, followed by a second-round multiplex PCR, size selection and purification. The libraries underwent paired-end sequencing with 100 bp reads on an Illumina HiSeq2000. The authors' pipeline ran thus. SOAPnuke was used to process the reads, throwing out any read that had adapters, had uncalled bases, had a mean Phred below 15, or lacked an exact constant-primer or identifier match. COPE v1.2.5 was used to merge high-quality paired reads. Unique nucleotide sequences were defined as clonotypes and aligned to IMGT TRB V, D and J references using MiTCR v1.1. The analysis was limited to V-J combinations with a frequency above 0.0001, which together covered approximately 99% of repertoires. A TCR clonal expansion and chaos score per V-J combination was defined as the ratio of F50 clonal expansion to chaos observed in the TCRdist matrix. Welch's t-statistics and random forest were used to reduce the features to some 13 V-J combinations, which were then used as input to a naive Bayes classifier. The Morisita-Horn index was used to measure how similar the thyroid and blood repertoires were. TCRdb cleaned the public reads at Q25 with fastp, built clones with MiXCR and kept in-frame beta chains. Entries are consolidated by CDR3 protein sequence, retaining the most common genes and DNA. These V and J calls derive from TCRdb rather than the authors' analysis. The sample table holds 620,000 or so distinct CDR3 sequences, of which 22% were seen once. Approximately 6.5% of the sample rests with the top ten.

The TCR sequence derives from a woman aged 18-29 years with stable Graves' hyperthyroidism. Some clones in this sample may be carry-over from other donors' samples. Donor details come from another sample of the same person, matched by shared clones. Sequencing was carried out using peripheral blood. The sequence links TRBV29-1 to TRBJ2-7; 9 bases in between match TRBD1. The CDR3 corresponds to CSVEVGQGFLKQYF. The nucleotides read TGCAGCGTTGAAGTTGGACAGGGGTTTCTTAAGCAGTACTTC.